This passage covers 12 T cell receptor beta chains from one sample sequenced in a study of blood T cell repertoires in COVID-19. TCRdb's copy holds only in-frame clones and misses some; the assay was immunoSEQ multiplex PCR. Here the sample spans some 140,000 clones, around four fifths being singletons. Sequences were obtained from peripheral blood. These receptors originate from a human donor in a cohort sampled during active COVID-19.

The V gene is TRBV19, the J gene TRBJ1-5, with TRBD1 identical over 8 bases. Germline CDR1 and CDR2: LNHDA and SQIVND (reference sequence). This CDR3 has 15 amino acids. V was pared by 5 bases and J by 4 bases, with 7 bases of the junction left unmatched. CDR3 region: CASSFTGGGNQPQHF. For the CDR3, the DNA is TGTGCCAGTAGTTTCACAGGGGGAGGTAATCAGCCCCAGCATTTT.

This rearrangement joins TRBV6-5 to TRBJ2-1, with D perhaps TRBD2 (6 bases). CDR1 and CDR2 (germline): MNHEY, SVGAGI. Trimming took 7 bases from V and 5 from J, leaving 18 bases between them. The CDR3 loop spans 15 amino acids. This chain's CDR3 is CASTRGLGGNNEQFF. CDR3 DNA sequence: TGTGCCAGCACCCGGGGACTGGGGGGAAACAATGAGCAGTTCTTC.

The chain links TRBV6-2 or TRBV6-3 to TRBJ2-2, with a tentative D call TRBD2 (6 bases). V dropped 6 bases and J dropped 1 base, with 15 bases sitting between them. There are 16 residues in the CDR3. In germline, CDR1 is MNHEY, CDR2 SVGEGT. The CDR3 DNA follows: TGTGCCAGCAGGCCTCTCCCCGGGGGGAACACCGGGGAGCTGTTTTTT. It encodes CASRPLPGGNTGELFF.

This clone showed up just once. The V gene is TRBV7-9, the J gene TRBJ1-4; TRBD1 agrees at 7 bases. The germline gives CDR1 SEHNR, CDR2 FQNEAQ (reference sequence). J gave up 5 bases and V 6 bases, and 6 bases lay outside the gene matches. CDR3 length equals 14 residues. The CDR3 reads CASRPDRANEKLFF. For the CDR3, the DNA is TGTGCCAGCAGGCCCGACAGGGCGAATGAAAAACTGTTTTTT.

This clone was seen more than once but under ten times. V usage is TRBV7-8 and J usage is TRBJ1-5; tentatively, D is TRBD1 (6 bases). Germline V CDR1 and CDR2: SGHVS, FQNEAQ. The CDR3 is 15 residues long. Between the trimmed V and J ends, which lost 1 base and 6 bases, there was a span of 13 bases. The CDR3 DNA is TGTGCCAGCAGCTTAGGGGGAGGGGGTAGTCAGCCCCAGCATTTT. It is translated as CASSLGGGGSQPQHF.

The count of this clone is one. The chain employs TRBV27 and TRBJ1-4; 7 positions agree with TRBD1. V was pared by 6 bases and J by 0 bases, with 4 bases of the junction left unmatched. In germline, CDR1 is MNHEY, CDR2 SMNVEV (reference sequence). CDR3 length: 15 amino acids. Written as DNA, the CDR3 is TGTGCCAGCAGACCCCAGGGGGCAACTAATGAAAAACTGTTTTTT. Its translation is CASRPQGATNEKLFF.

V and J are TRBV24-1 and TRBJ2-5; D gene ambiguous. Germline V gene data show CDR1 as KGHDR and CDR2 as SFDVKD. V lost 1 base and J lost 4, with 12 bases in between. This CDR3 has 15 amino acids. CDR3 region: CATSDFGPGGETQYF. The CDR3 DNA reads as TGTGCCACCAGTGATTTTGGCCCCGGCGGAGAGACCCAGTACTTC.

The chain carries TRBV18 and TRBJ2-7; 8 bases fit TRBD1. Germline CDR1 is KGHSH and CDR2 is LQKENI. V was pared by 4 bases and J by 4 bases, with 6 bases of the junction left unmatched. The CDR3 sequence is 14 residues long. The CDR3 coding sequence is TGTGCCAGCTCACGGTGGGACAGGCTGTACGAGCAGTACTTC. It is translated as CASSRWDRLYEQYF. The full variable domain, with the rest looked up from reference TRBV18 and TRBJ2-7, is NAGVMQNPRHLVRRRGQEARLRCSPMKGHSHVYWYRQLPEEGLKFMVYLQKENIIDESGMPKERFSAEFPKEGPSILRIQQVVRGDSAAYFCASSRWDRLYEQYFGPGTRLTVT.

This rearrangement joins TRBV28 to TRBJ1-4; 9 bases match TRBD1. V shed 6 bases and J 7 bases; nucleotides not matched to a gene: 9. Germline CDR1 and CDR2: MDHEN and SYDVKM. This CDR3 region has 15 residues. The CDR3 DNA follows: TGTGCCAGCAGGTCACAGGGGGCGTACGGTGAAAAACTGTTTTTT. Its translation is CASRSQGAYGEKLFF.

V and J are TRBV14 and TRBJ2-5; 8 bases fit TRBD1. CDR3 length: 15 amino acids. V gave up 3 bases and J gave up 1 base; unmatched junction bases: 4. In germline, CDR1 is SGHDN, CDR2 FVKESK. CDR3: CASSHRGQGQETQYF. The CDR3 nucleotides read TGTGCCAGCAGCCACCGAGGACAGGGCCAAGAGACCCAGTACTTC.

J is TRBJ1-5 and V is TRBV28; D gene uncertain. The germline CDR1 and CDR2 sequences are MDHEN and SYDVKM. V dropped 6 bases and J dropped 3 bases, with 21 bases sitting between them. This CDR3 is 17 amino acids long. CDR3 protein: CASSPVSGEGYNQPQHF. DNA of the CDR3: TGTGCCAGCAGCCCCGTAAGTGGGGAGGGTTACAATCAGCCCCAGCATTTT.

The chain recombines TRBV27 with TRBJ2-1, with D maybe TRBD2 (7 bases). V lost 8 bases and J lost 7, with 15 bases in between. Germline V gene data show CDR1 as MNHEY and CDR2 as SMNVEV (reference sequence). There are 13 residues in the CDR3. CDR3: CASGGALSNEQFF. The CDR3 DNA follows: TGTGCCAGCGGGGGGGCATTGTCTAATGAGCAGTTCTTC.